A single sample is the source of the 20 T cell receptor beta chains below, sequenced in a study of blood T cell repertoires in COVID-19. Measured with immunoSEQ multiplex PCR; TCRdb has only the in-frame clones, and not every one. The sample has 160,000 or so clones; 79% are singletons. Sequencing was done on a sample of peripheral blood. These receptors originate from a woman aged 60-70 years with COVID-19, enrolled during active disease.

V is TRBV6-5 and J is TRBJ2-5; 8 bases line up with TRBD1. The junction had 8 bases not matched to a gene; V was cut back by 4 bases and J by 1 base. The CDR3 is 16 amino acids. Germline CDR1 is MNHEY and CDR2 is SVGAGI. DNA for the CDR3: TGTGCCAGCAGTTCCCCCTCGACAGGGGCCCAAGAGACCCAGTACTTC. It translates to CASSSPSTGAQETQYF.

The V and J genes are TRBV9 and TRBJ2-3; a possible D gene is TRBD1 (7 bases). This CDR3 has 16 residues. Germline CDR1 and CDR2: SGDLS and YYNGEE. V was shortened by 0 bases and J by 3 bases, with 14 bases between the two germline ends. The CDR3 sequence is CASSVAAGGPTDTQYF. DNA of the CDR3: TGTGCCAGCAGCGTAGCAGCAGGGGGGCCTACAGATACGCAGTATTTT.

The chain has TRBV2 and TRBJ2-3, with 10 bases identical to TRBD1. The CDR3 is made up of 15 amino acids. The V and J ends lost 4 bases and 3 bases, in that order; junction bases with no gene match: 4. Germline CDR1 reads SNHLY; CDR2 reads FYNNEI. The CDR3 nucleotides read TGTGCCAGCAGTGGGGACAGGGGTTTGACAGATACGCAGTATTTT. Residues: CASSGDRGLTDTQYF.

This chain connects TRBV10-2 to TRBJ2-7; TRBD1 agrees at 7 bases. The V gene end was trimmed by 10 bases and the J gene end by 0 bases; junction bases not matched to a gene: 9. The CDR3 runs 14 residues. Germline CDR1 reads WSHSY; CDR2 reads SAAADI. CDR3 protein: CATKGQGDSYEQYV. CDR3 sequence (DNA): TGCGCCACCAAAGGGCAGGGGGACTCCTACGAGCAGTACGTC.

The chain employs TRBV11-1 and TRBJ1-1, with TRBD1 matching over 7 bases. The CDR3 sequence is 16 residues long. Germline trimming cut 5 bases from V and 5 bases from J; bases unmatched to any gene: 14. Per germline, CDR1 SGHAT and CDR2 FQDESV (reference sequence). CDR3 coding DNA: TGTGCCAGCAGCCCTGGGAAGGGGGCACGAGGTACTGAAGCTTTCTTT. The encoded protein is CASSPGKGARGTEAFF.

The rearrangement uses TRBV30 and TRBJ2-1; 10 nucleotides line up with TRBD2. The germline gives CDR1 GTSNPN, CDR2 SVGIG (reference sequence). The junction had 3 bases not matched to a gene; V was cut back by 2 bases and J by 5 bases. The CDR3 length is 14 residues. The CDR3 DNA reads TGTGCCTGGAGTTTCACTAGCGGGGACAATGAGCAGTTCTTC. The encoded protein is CAWSFTSGDNEQFF.

The chain carries TRBV5-6 and TRBJ2-7; 15 positions agree with TRBD2. Per germline, CDR1 SGHDT and CDR2 YYEEEE. CDR3 size: 15 residues. Trimming at V came to 7 bases and at J to 5 bases, leaving 7 bases not matched to a gene. CDR3 DNA sequence: TGTGCCAGCTCCCGGACTAGCGGGAGGGCCGACGAGCAGTACTTC. Amino acid sequence: CASSRTSGRADEQYF. The entire variable domain, with the rest obtained from reference TRBV5-6 and TRBJ2-7, is as follows: DAGVTQSPTHLIKTRGQQVTLRCSPKSGHDTVSWYQQALGQGPQFIFQYYEEEERQRGNFPDRFSGHQFPNYSSELNVNALLLGDSALYLCASSRTSGRADEQYFGPGTRLTVT.

The chain carries TRBV3-1 (or the pseudogene TRBV3-2) and TRBJ1-1; perhaps TRBD1 as D (6 bases). With 2 bases removed from V and 1 base from J, the gap between germline ends came to 8 bases. The CDR3 runs 14 residues. The germline V gene encodes CDR1 LGHDT and CDR2 YNNKEL (reference sequence). CDR3 amino acids: CASSQRQANTEAFF. CDR3 coding DNA: TGTGCCAGCAGCCAACGACAGGCGAACACTGAAGCTTTCTTT.

V is TRBV14 and J is TRBJ2-7; TRBD1 agrees at 7 bases. This CDR3 contains 15 residues. Trimming cost V 4 bases and J 2 bases; bases outside gene matches: 8. Germline V gives CDR1 SGHDN, CDR2 FVKESK. The CDR3 loop reads CASSPLGQGAYEQYF. DNA of the CDR3: TGTGCCAGCAGCCCCTTAGGCCAGGGGGCCTACGAGCAGTACTTC. Variable domain in full (rest from reference TRBV14 and TRBJ2-7): EAGVTQFPSHSVIEKGQTVTLRCDPISGHDNLYWYRRVMGKEIKFLLHFVKESKQDESGMPNNRFLAERTGGTYSTLKVQPAELEDSGVYFCASSPLGQGAYEQYFGPGTRLTVT.

This clone occurred a few times. The chain carries TRBV5-4 and TRBJ1-2, with D unresolved. The CDR3 covers 13 residues. Trimming removed 2 bases from V and 8 bases from J, with 13 bases in between. CDR1 and CDR2 from the germline V gene are SGHNT and YYREEE (reference sequence). CDR3 protein: CASSLDDLGGYTF. The CDR3 bases are TGTGCCAGCAGCTTAGATGACCTCGGGGGCTACACCTTC.

The gene calls are TRBV6-5 and TRBJ1-3; 8 bases are shared with TRBD1. The length of the CDR3 is 15 residues. The trim removed 5 bases at V and 3 bases at J, leaving 6 bases unmatched. Germline assignment: CDR1 MNHEY and CDR2 SVGAGI. This chain's CDR3 is CASSTSTGVGNTIYF. The CDR3, as DNA: TGTGCCAGCAGTACCTCGACAGGGGTTGGAAACACCATATATTTT.

This sequence joins TRBV5-1 and TRBJ2-7, with 12 bases matching TRBD1. From germline, CDR1 is SGHRS and CDR2 YFSETQ. V gave up 3 bases and J gave up 5 bases; unmatched junction bases: 3. The CDR3 runs to 14 residues. The CDR3 loop is CASSSGQGADEQYF. The CDR3 DNA reads as TGCGCCAGCAGCTCGGGACAGGGGGCTGACGAGCAGTACTTC.

The V gene is TRBV6-6, the J gene TRBJ2-1; a weak D match, TRBD1 (5 bases). CDR3 length: 14 residues. The V end was cut by 0 bases, the J end by 7 bases, with 10 bases between. In germline, CDR1 is MNHNY, CDR2 SVGAGI (reference sequence). The CDR3 reads CASSYSPGNNEQFF. CDR3 nucleotide sequence: TGTGCCAGCAGTTACTCCCCAGGGAATAATGAGCAGTTCTTC.

The chain has TRBV5-4 and TRBJ2-1, with D perhaps TRBD2 (6 bases). V gave up 0 bases and J gave up 6 bases, with 16 bases separating them. Germline V gene data show CDR1 as SGHNT and CDR2 as YYREEE (reference sequence). The CDR3 is made up of 16 amino acids. CDR3 protein: CASSLELGGRPNEQFF. DNA for the CDR3: TGTGCCAGCAGCTTGGAATTGGGGGGACGCCCCAATGAGCAGTTCTTC.

This clone is a singleton in its sample. CDR3 sequence (DNA): TGTGCCAGCAGCTCTCACAGGGGGGGTACGCAGTATTTT. Translation gives CASSSHRGGTQYF. V usage is TRBV11-3 and J usage is TRBJ2-3; TRBD1 might be the D (8 bases). Trimming cost V 4 bases and J 8 bases, with 13 bases left between them. The CDR3 contains 13 residues. Germline loops: CDR1 SGHNT, CDR2 YENEEA.

The J gene is TRBJ2-2, the V gene TRBV7-3; D unresolved. Trimming cost V 5 bases and J 3 bases, with 7 bases left between them. The CDR3 is 13 residues long. Germline CDR1 reads SGHTA; CDR2 reads FQGTGA. The CDR3 DNA is TGTGCCAGCAGCCTCGGAGACACCGGGGAGCTGTTTTTT. This sequence encodes CASSLGDTGELFF.

The chain joins TRBV5-5 to TRBJ1-2, with 7 bases that match TRBD1. The CDR3 loop spans 15 amino acids. The V and J ends lost 0 bases and 3 bases, in that order; junction bases with no gene match: 5. Germline V gene data show CDR1 as SGHKS and CDR2 as YYEKEE (reference sequence). CDR3 nucleotides: TGTGCCAGCAGCTTGGAGCAGGGGGAGTACTATGGCTACACCTTC. Protein product: CASSLEQGEYYGYTF.

This chain connects TRBV7-2 to TRBJ1-6; the D gene is possibly TRBD1 (5 bases). V lost 11 bases to trimming and J lost 7 bases, with 18 bases between them. The CDR3 length is 14 residues. The germline V gene encodes CDR1 SGHTA and CDR2 FQGNSA. CDR3 sequence reads: CASRGGGLNSPLHF. The CDR3 DNA reads TGTGCCTCACGGGGCGGGGGTCTGAATTCACCCCTCCACTTT.

The gene calls are TRBV7-3 and TRBJ2-1; the D gene is possibly TRBD1 (6 bases). Germline-derived CDR1 and CDR2 are SGHTA and FQGTGA. Trimming cost V 5 bases and J 10 bases, with 12 bases left between them. This CDR3 region has 12 residues. CDR3 coding DNA: TGTGCCAGCAGCCCAAACAGGGTAGAGCAGTTCTTC. The encoded protein is CASSPNRVEQFF.

The chain uses TRBV9 and TRBJ1-1; D is perhaps TRBD1 (6 bases). Germline assignment: CDR1 SGDLS and CDR2 YYNGEE. This CDR3 contains 15 residues. The V end was cut by 4 bases, the J end by 0 bases, with 13 bases between. CDR3 region: CASSTRDTMNTEAFF. For the CDR3, the DNA is TGTGCCAGCAGCACAAGGGACACCATGAACACTGAAGCTTTCTTT.